The 13 T cell receptor beta chains given below trace back to one sample, sequenced in a study of blood T cell repertoires in COVID-19. Sequenced by immunoSEQ multiplex PCR; TCRdb stores in-frame clones only, minus some. The data contain around 140,000 clones, approximately 84% of them seen just once; the ten biggest clones take up less than 2.5%. Sequencing was performed on peripheral blood. Every receptor here comes from a woman aged 60-75 years with acute or convalescent COVID-19.

The rearrangement joins TRBV6-5 to TRBJ2-7, with D uncertain. CDR3 length: 12 amino acids. V lost 5 bases to trimming and J lost 11 bases, with 16 bases between them. The germline V gene has CDR1 MNHEY and CDR2 SVGAGI. The CDR3 loop reads CASSHFSEYEYF. The CDR3 nucleotides read TGTGCCAGCAGTCACTTCAGCGAATATGAGTACTTC.

CDR3 residues: CASSYGTAINYGYTF. The CDR3 nucleotides read TGTGCCAGCAGTTACGGGACAGCTATTAACTATGGCTACACCTTC. The chain links TRBV6-2 or TRBV6-3 to TRBJ1-2, with 7 bases aligning to TRBD1. Germline trimming cut 2 bases from V and 1 base from J; bases unmatched to any gene: 4. The V gene's germline CDR1 is MNHEY and CDR2 SVGEGT. The CDR3 consists of 15 residues.

The chain is built from TRBV18 and TRBJ2-1; 7 bases match TRBD2. Germline-derived CDR1 and CDR2 are KGHSH and LQKENI. CDR3 length: 16 amino acids. The ends lost 0 bases at V and 2 bases at J; junction bases unmatched: 4. CDR3 coding DNA: TGTGCCAGCTCACCACCGGGGGGGACTACCTACAATGAGCAGTTCTTC. Translating gives CASSPPGGTTYNEQFF.

This chain uses TRBV7-9 with TRBJ1-5, with D tentatively TRBD1 (5 bases). Germline CDR1 is SEHNR and CDR2 is FQNEAQ (reference sequence). This CDR3 spans 15 amino acids. Trimming shortened V by 4 bases and J by 1 base, and 11 bases separated the two germline ends. CDR3 amino acids: CASSSSTESNQPQHF. As DNA, the CDR3 is TGTGCCAGCAGCTCTTCGACAGAAAGCAATCAGCCCCAGCATTTT.

This clone was counted once. J is TRBJ1-6 and V is TRBV5-1; 7 positions match TRBD1. This CDR3 has 15 amino acids. Germline assignment: CDR1 SGHRS and CDR2 YFSETQ. Germline trimming cut 5 bases from V and 9 bases from J; bases unmatched to any gene: 11. CDR3 sequence reads: CASSLNWDRSSPLHF. CDR3 nucleotide sequence: TGCGCCAGCAGTTTGAATTGGGACAGATCTTCACCCCTCCACTTT.

J is TRBJ2-1 and V is TRBV5-6; 10 bases match TRBD2. The CDR3 covers 15 residues. The germline V gene has CDR1 SGHDT and CDR2 YYEEEE. The V segment lost 4 bases and the J segment 4 bases; nucleotides outside the gene matches: 5. CDR3 sequence reads: CASSTGTSVYNEQFF. The CDR3 nucleotides are TGTGCCAGCAGCACCGGGACTAGCGTTTACAATGAGCAGTTCTTC.

V and J are TRBV27 and TRBJ2-5, with TRBD1 identical over 7 bases. CDR3 length equals 15 residues. The V and J ends lost 5 bases and 2 bases, in that order; junction bases with no gene match: 8. Per the germline V gene, CDR1 is MNHEY and CDR2 is SMNVEV (reference sequence). Here the CDR3 reads CASSLRAQGQETQYF. Here the CDR3 DNA reads TGTGCCAGCAGTCTAAGGGCACAGGGGCAAGAGACCCAGTACTTC.

The chain recombines TRBV30 with TRBJ2-2; 13 positions agree with TRBD2. Germline CDR1 is GTSNPN and CDR2 is SVGIG (reference sequence). Germline trimming cut 5 bases from V and 1 base from J; bases unmatched to any gene: 13. There are 19 residues in the CDR3. CDR3 region: CAWVGQGRTSGRNTGELFF. The DNA for the CDR3 is TGTGCCTGGGTGGGACAGGGGAGGACTAGCGGGAGGAACACCGGGGAGCTGTTTTTT. Using reference TRBV30 and TRBJ2-2 for the parts outside the CDR3, the full variable domain is SQTIHQWPATLVQPVGSPLSLECTVEGTSNPNLYWYRQAAGRGLQLLFYSVGIGQISSEVPQNLSASRPQDRQFILSSKKLLLSDSGFYLCAWVGQGRTSGRNTGELFFGEGSRLTVL.

The V and J genes are TRBV4-1 and TRBJ1-4; a weak D match, TRBD1 (5 bases). Germline V gives CDR1 MGHRA, CDR2 YSYEKL. This CDR3 contains 16 residues. Trimming removed 1 base from V and 8 bases from J, with 17 bases in between. DNA for the CDR3: TGCGCCAGCAGCCAAGGATTCGTAGGGGCCGGGGAAAAACTGTTTTTT. Protein product: CASSQGFVGAGEKLFF.

The CDR3 DNA reads TGCGCCAGCAGTCGGGAGGGCTCCTACGAGCAGTACTTC. Its translation is CASSREGSYEQYF. J is TRBJ2-7 and V is TRBV10-1, with 8 bases identical to TRBD2. This CDR3 is built from 13 residues. Germline V gene data show CDR1 as WNHNN and CDR2 as SYGVQD (reference sequence). The V segment lost 5 bases and the J segment 0 bases; nucleotides outside the gene matches: 0.

The V and J genes are TRBV6-1 and TRBJ1-1; a possible D gene is TRBD1 (5 bases). The germline V gene has CDR1 MNHNS and CDR2 SASEGT. The CDR3 contains 15 residues. V shed 2 bases and J shed 6 bases, with 16 bases lying between them. The chain's CDR3 is CASSESQRGAPEAFF. The CDR3 nucleotides are TGTGCCAGCAGTGAAAGTCAGCGCGGGGCCCCTGAAGCTTTCTTT.

This sequence joins TRBV7-9 and TRBJ2-1, with D maybe TRBD2 (6 bases). Germline V lookup: CDR1 SEHNR, CDR2 FQNEAQ (reference sequence). Trimming pared 4 bases from V and 7 bases from J, leaving 29 bases between. This CDR3 is 19 amino acids long. The CDR3 protein is CASSSTGQGPGGPGNEQFF. CDR3 nucleotides: TGTGCCAGCAGCTCTACGGGGCAAGGGCCCGGAGGGCCTGGTAATGAGCAGTTCTTC.

The chain combines TRBV29-1 with TRBJ2-7, with D possibly TRBD1 on 5 matching bases. The CDR3 loop spans 12 amino acids. Germline V gene lookup returns CDR1 SQVTM and CDR2 ANQGSEA. The V end lost 5 bases, the J end lost 2 bases, and 10 bases lay between the germline ends. The CDR3: CSVKKGTYEQYF. As DNA, the CDR3 is TGCAGCGTTAAGAAGGGGACCTACGAGCAGTACTTC.